The 18 T cell receptor beta chains presented below share a single source sample, sequenced in a study of OX40 agonist ivuxolimab in advanced cancers. The repertoire was sequenced with immunoSEQ multiplex PCR; TCRdb's copy has only in-frame clones and lacks some. The sample includes about 19,000 clones, about four fifths of them seen just once. Sequencing used CD4+ or CD8+ T cells sorted from blood, obtained in a trial of the OX40 agonist ivuxolimab. All receptors come from an adult with an advanced solid tumor such as melanoma, head and neck, liver or kidney cancer.

In this sample, this clone turned up once. This rearrangement joins TRBV2 to TRBJ2-3; TRBD1 or TRBD2 may be the D gene (6 bases each). The ends were cut back, 8 bases at V and 2 bases at J, with 11 bases in the middle. Germline CDR1 SNHLY, CDR2 FYNNEI. CDR3 length equals 13 residues. CDR3 sequence reads: CASPGGVTDTQYF. Written as DNA, the CDR3 is TGTGCCAGCCCCGGGGGCGTCACAGATACGCAGTATTTT.

This clone was observed a few times. The chain combines TRBV7-9 with TRBJ2-1; D possibly matches TRBD1 or TRBD2 (6 bases each). In germline, CDR1 is SEHNR, CDR2 FQNEAQ (reference sequence). The CDR3 contains 14 residues. Trimming left V 5 bases short and J 8 bases short, with 16 bases between. As DNA, the CDR3 is TGTGCCAGCAGCCGAGAGGGGGGCCTAGATGAGCAGTTCTTC. It codes for CASSREGGLDEQFF.

The chain joins TRBV6-4 to TRBJ2-3, with TRBD1 as a possible D gene (5 bases). V was clipped by 3 bases and J by 6 bases, with 16 bases between them. The CDR3 consists of 15 residues. Germline V CDR1 and CDR2: MRHNA, SNTAGT. The CDR3: CASSESAAGYDTQYF. The CDR3 region has the DNA TGTGCCAGCAGTGAGAGTGCGGCAGGGTATGATACGCAGTATTTT.

The sample holds one count of this clone. The chain joins TRBV6-5 to TRBJ2-5, with 7 bases identical to TRBD2. The length of the CDR3 is 13 residues. Per the germline V gene, CDR1 is MNHEY and CDR2 is SVGAGI. V was pared by 8 bases and J by 2 bases, with 5 bases of the junction left unmatched. The CDR3 is CASGGLEQETQYF. CDR3 DNA sequence: TGTGCCAGCGGCGGACTAGAACAAGAGACCCAGTACTTC.

This chain connects TRBV11-1 to TRBJ1-6, with no clear D. There are 15 residues in the CDR3. The V end lost 3 bases, the J end lost 10 bases, and 16 bases lay between the germline ends. Per the germline V gene, CDR1 is SGHAT and CDR2 is FQDESV (reference sequence). The CDR3 region has the DNA TGTGCCAGCAGCTTCCGTGTTACGGCCGGGTCACCCCTCCACTTT. Protein sequence: CASSFRVTAGSPLHF.

This clone is a singleton in its sample. This chain's CDR3 is CSARLDEQYF. In DNA, the CDR3 is TGCAGTGCTAGATTGGATGAGCAGTACTTC. The chain combines TRBV20-1 with TRBJ2-7; D remains ambiguous. CDR3 size: 10 residues. Trimming removed 2 bases at V and 7 bases at J, with 6 bases between. Germline loops: CDR1 DFQATT, CDR2 SNEGSKA (reference sequence).

The V gene is TRBV7-3, the J gene TRBJ1-1; D gene unclear. The CDR3 loop spans 15 amino acids. Trimming took 5 bases from V and 3 from J, leaving 16 bases between them. CDR1 is SGHTA, CDR2 FQGTGA, per germline. In DNA form, the CDR3 reads TGTGCCAGCAGCCCCCAAGGCCCATGGGACACTGAAGCTTTCTTT. Its protein product is CASSPQGPWDTEAFF.

The chain couples TRBV4-3 to TRBJ1-2; 9 bases map to TRBD1. This CDR3 spans 15 amino acids. V dropped 2 bases and J dropped 6; count of bases not matched to a gene: 7. Germline V lookup: CDR1 LGHNA, CDR2 YSLEER. CDR3 region: CASSQLLRDRDGYTF. The CDR3 DNA follows: TGCGCCAGCAGCCAACTACTCCGGGACAGGGATGGCTACACCTTC.

The chain couples TRBV9 to TRBJ2-2; TRBD1 is a possible D gene (6 bases). The germline V and J ends were trimmed by 0 bases and 6 bases, with 12 bases remaining between them. The length of the CDR3 is 15 residues. Germline CDR1 reads SGDLS; CDR2 reads YYNGEE. Written as DNA, the CDR3 is TGTGCCAGCAGCGTAGGACAGGCCCCTCCCGGGGAGCTGTTTTTT. This translates into CASSVGQAPPGELFF.

This rearrangement joins TRBV6-4 to TRBJ2-2; D not resolved. This CDR3 comprises 12 residues. The germline V gene encodes CDR1 MRHNA and CDR2 SNTAGT. Trimming shortened V by 4 bases and J by 2 bases, and 2 bases separated the two germline ends. The CDR3 bases are TGTGCCAGCAGTGGCAACACCGGGGAGCTGTTTTTT. It specifies CASSGNTGELFF.

The gene calls are TRBV2 and TRBJ2-2; TRBD2 might be the D (5 bases). Germline V gene lookup returns CDR1 SNHLY and CDR2 FYNNEI. Trimming took 3 bases from V and 5 from J, leaving 13 bases between them. CDR3 length equals 15 residues. CDR3 sequence reads: CASSEGMGGTGELFF. CDR3 DNA sequence: TGTGCCAGCAGTGAGGGGATGGGCGGGACCGGGGAGCTGTTTTTT.

This rearrangement joins TRBV28 to TRBJ2-7; D is ambiguous. The germline V and J ends were trimmed by 3 bases and 1 base, with 10 bases remaining between them. CDR3 size: 14 residues. Germline CDR1 and CDR2: MDHEN and SYDVKM. The CDR3, as DNA: TGTGCCAGCAGTTTTCGCGACACTTCCTACGAGCAGTACTTC. Its translation: CASSFRDTSYEQYF.

This clone has just one count. J is TRBJ1-2 and V is TRBV4-1; 9 bases are a match to TRBD1. Germline V gene sequence: CDR1 MGHRA, CDR2 YSYEKL. The CDR3 totals 15 residues. Losses at the gene ends were 1 base for V and 5 bases for J; bases not matched to a gene: 5. The CDR3 protein is CASSQAGTGSYGYTF. As DNA, the CDR3 is TGCGCCAGCAGCCAAGCGGGGACAGGGTCATATGGCTACACCTTC.

This chain connects TRBV7-6 to TRBJ2-5, with D possibly matching TRBD2 (5 bases). Germline CDR1 SGHVS, CDR2 FNYEAQ. The CDR3 is made up of 14 amino acids. V shed 5 bases and J shed 2 bases, with 12 bases lying between them. The CDR3 DNA reads TGTGCCAGCAGCCCCTTTCGGGGTCAAGAGACCCAGTACTTC. This gives the protein CASSPFRGQETQYF.

The chain combines TRBV5-5 with TRBJ1-1; no clear D gene. CDR3 length equals 14 residues. V gave up 1 base and J gave up 0 bases, with 7 bases separating them. Germline CDR1 and CDR2: SGHKS and YYEKEE (reference sequence). CDR3 in amino acids: CASSLTGLNTEAFF. CDR3 nucleotide sequence: TGTGCCAGCAGCTTGACTGGCCTGAACACTGAAGCTTTCTTT. Together with reference TRBV5-5 and TRBJ1-1, the CDR3 gives the full variable domain: DAGVTQSPTHLIKTRGQQVTLRCSPISGHKSVSWYQQVLGQGPQFIFQYYEKEERGRGNFPDRFSARQFPNYSSELNVNALLLGDSALYLCASSLTGLNTEAFFGQGTRLTVV.

The chain recombines TRBV4-3 with TRBJ2-5; D unclear. V lost 0 bases, J lost 6 bases, and 17 bases lay in between. The CDR3 sequence is 16 residues long. CDR1 is LGHNA and CDR2 is YSLEER in the germline V gene. In DNA, the CDR3 is TGCGCCAGCAGCCAAGAGATTGTCCAAGTCAGAAAGACCCAGTACTTC. It encodes CASSQEIVQVRKTQYF.

This clone was counted a few times. V gene TRBV11-3 combines with J gene TRBJ2-7; D may be TRBD2 (5 bases). CDR3 length: 13 amino acids. V gave up 1 base and J gave up 6 bases, with 10 bases separating them. Per germline, CDR1 SGHNT and CDR2 YENEEA. CDR3 nucleotide sequence: TGTGCCAGCAGCTTAGTTTCGGGGTCCGAGCAGTACTTC. This translates into CASSLVSGSEQYF.

This clone occurred a few times. This sequence joins TRBV7-9 and TRBJ2-5; 7 positions agree with TRBD1. The CDR3 totals 14 residues. CDR1 SEHNR and CDR2 FQNEAQ come from the germline V gene (reference sequence). V was pared by 9 bases and J by 2 bases, with 9 bases of the junction left unmatched. CDR3 protein: CASGNGQEQETQYF. CDR3 DNA: TGTGCCAGTGGCAATGGACAGGAACAAGAGACCCAGTACTTC.